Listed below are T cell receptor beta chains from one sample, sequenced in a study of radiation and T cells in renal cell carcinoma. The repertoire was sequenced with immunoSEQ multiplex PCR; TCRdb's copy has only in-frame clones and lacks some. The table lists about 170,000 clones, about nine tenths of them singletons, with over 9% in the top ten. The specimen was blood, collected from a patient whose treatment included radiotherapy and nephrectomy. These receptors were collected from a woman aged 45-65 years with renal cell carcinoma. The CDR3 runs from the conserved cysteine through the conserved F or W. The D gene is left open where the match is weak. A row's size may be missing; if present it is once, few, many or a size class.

cdr3_nt: TGTGCCAGTACCGCCGGCGGGGGCGGATCCTACGAGCAGTACTTC
cdr3_aa: CASTAGGGGSYEQYF
v_call: TRBV19
clone_size: NA
d_call: NA
cdr3_length: 15
j_call: TRBJ2-7

cdr3_nt: TGTGCCAGCTCGGATCAAGCGGGGGGAACCTACGAGCAGTACTTC
cdr3_aa: CASSDQAGGTYEQYF
v_call: TRBV18
clone_size: NA
d_call: TRBD2
cdr3_length: 15
j_call: TRBJ2-7

cdr3_nt: TGTGCCAGCAGCAACACCTTCGGGACTAGACCCTACGAGCAGTACTTC
cdr3_aa: CASSNTFGTRPYEQYF
v_call: TRBV21-1
clone_size: NA
d_call: NA
cdr3_length: 16
j_call: TRBJ2-7

cdr3_nt: TGCGCCAGCAGTGGGGCAGGGGGCAATCAGCCCCAGCATTTT
cdr3_aa: CASSGAGGNQPQHF
v_call: TRBV10-2
clone_size: NA
d_call: NA
cdr3_length: 14
j_call: TRBJ1-5

cdr3_nt: TGTGCCAGCAGCCAGCGGAATGCAGTGGGACCTATAACGGGAGATACGCAGTATTTT
cdr3_aa: CASSQRNAVGPITGDTQYF
v_call: TRBV4-2
clone_size: NA
d_call: NA
cdr3_length: 19
j_call: TRBJ2-3

cdr3_nt: TGTGCCAGCAGCCACTCGGATACGCAGTATTTT
cdr3_aa: CASSHSDTQYF
v_call: TRBV14
clone_size: NA
d_call: NA
cdr3_length: 11
j_call: TRBJ2-3

cdr3_nt: TGTGCCAGCAGCTTGGGGCGGCGACTAGCTCGTGAGACCCAGTACTTC
cdr3_aa: CASSLGRRLARETQYF
v_call: TRBV5-6
clone_size: once
d_call: TRBD2
cdr3_length: 16
j_call: TRBJ2-5

cdr3_nt: TGTGCCAGCAGTCCCAGACAAGATACGCAGTATTTT
cdr3_aa: CASSPRQDTQYF
v_call: TRBV9
clone_size: NA
d_call: NA
cdr3_length: 12
j_call: TRBJ2-3

cdr3_nt: TGTGCCAGTAGTACACCCTCGGACAGGGGGACCTACAATGAGCAGTTCTTC
cdr3_aa: CASSTPSDRGTYNEQFF
v_call: TRBV19
clone_size: NA
d_call: TRBD1
cdr3_length: 17
j_call: TRBJ2-1

cdr3_nt: TGTGCCAGCAGCGTAGGTCTCGCAGGGACGGACACTGAAGCTTTCTTT
cdr3_aa: CASSVGLAGTDTEAFF
v_call: TRBV9
clone_size: NA
d_call: NA
cdr3_length: 16
j_call: TRBJ1-1

cdr3_nt: TGTGCCAGCAGCTTAGGCCTAGAGGCTAGCGGGGTCGTAACGAACACCGGGGAGCTGTTTTTT
cdr3_aa: CASSLGLEASGVVTNTGELFF
v_call: TRBV13
clone_size: few
d_call: TRBD2
cdr3_length: 21
j_call: TRBJ2-2

cdr3_nt: TGTGCCAGCAGTTCCGTGCGACAGGGGGTATCTGGGGCCAACGTCCTGACTTTC
cdr3_aa: CASSSVRQGVSGANVLTF
v_call: TRBV28
clone_size: NA
d_call: TRBD1
cdr3_length: 18
j_call: TRBJ2-6

cdr3_nt: TGTGCCAGCTCACCGCCTGCGGTAGGCCGGCGAGGGACCCAGTACTTC
cdr3_aa: CASSPPAVGRRGTQYF
v_call: TRBV18
clone_size: NA
d_call: NA
cdr3_length: 16
j_call: TRBJ2-5

cdr3_nt: TGTGCCAGCAGCATCCTTCCGGGTGAGGCTTTCTTT
cdr3_aa: CASSILPGEAFF
v_call: TRBV2
clone_size: NA
d_call: NA
cdr3_length: 12
j_call: TRBJ1-1

cdr3_nt: TGTGCCAGCAGCTTAGGGACTAGCCTAAAGACCCAGTACTTC
cdr3_aa: CASSLGTSLKTQYF
v_call: TRBV7-9
clone_size: NA
d_call: TRBD2
cdr3_length: 14
j_call: TRBJ2-5

cdr3_nt: TGTGCCAGCAGCTCCTCCAGACAGTCCCACGAGCAGTACTTC
cdr3_aa: CASSSSRQSHEQYF
v_call: TRBV7-2
clone_size: NA
d_call: NA
cdr3_length: 14
j_call: TRBJ2-7

cdr3_nt: TGCGCCAGCAGCCAGGACAGTCGGAACTATGGCTACACCTTC
cdr3_aa: CASSQDSRNYGYTF
v_call: TRBV4-3
clone_size: NA
d_call: NA
cdr3_length: 14
j_call: TRBJ1-2

cdr3_nt: TGCGCCAGCAGCCAAGGGGGGGGACGGAGAGCCTACGAGCAGTACTTC
cdr3_aa: CASSQGGGRRAYEQYF
v_call: TRBV4-1
clone_size: NA
d_call: TRBD2
cdr3_length: 16
j_call: TRBJ2-7

cdr3_nt: TGTGCCAGCAGCTTCCAGGGCACCGACGAGCAGTACTTC
cdr3_aa: CASSFQGTDEQYF
v_call: TRBV5-5
clone_size: NA
d_call: NA
cdr3_length: 13
j_call: TRBJ2-7

cdr3_nt: TGCGCCAGCACCCCCACCGAGGACCGGAATTCACCCCTCCACTTT
cdr3_aa: CASTPTEDRNSPLHF
v_call: TRBV5-1
clone_size: NA
d_call: NA
cdr3_length: 15
j_call: TRBJ1-6